A selection of T cell receptor beta chains follows, all from one sample in a study of Ad26.COV2.S vaccination and SARS-CoV-2 variants. TCRdb keeps only in-frame clones here, not all; method: immunoSEQ multiplex PCR. In the table there are some 400,000 clones, 89% of which are singletons. The starting material was peripheral blood, obtained in a trial of Ad26.COV2.S vaccine versus placebo. All receptors come from a person aged 18-60 years who received the Ad26.COV2.S COVID-19 vaccine or a placebo. CDR3s include the opening cysteine and the closing phenylalanine or tryptophan. Part of the rows lack a size; the others show once, few, many or a class for expanded clones.

-,TRBJ2-2,TRBV6-5,CASSYSWTSRTGELFF
-,TRBJ2-7,TRBV30,CAWTMTLGKNSEQYF
-,TRBJ2-7,TRBV7-7,CASSQPPYREPGEQYF
-,TRBJ2-1,TRBV24-1,CATSDSLLAGGLYNEQFF
-,TRBJ2-2,TRBV5-4,CASRYAADGELFF
-,TRBJ2-5,TRBV5-1,CASSSSVTGKETQYF
-,TRBJ2-6,TRBV5-1,CASSLEDSSSGANVLTF
-,TRBJ2-3,TRBV28,CASSDTDTQYF
-,TRBJ1-1,TRBV7-2,CASSLAVTTSKNTEAFF
-,TRBJ1-2,TRBV7-9,CASSLGRDRGGYTF
-,TRBJ2-5,TRBV5-6,CASSLALGLQETQYF
-,TRBJ2-3,TRBV28,CASSFSLATDTQYF
-,TRBJ2-1,TRBV20-1,CSASLVGRYNEQFF
-,TRBJ1-2,TRBV9,CASSVEGDGYGYTF
-,TRBJ2-3,TRBV18,CASSPPIRADTQYF
-,TRBJ1-2,TRBV19,CASSIESNYGYTF
-,TRBJ2-1,TRBV28,CASSYSLQGAMNEQFF
-,TRBJ1-2,TRBV19,CASSIGTGQRGYTF
-,TRBJ2-5,TRBV5-1,CASSLGLAREETQYF
-,TRBJ2-5,TRBV3-1/TRBV3-2,CASSQDRSGPYFWGETQYF
-,TRBJ2-7,TRBV6-1,CASSGTAYEQYF
-,TRBJ1-3,TRBV18,CASSPTSSGNTIYF
-,TRBJ1-1,TRBV30,CAWSVSRGTEAFF
-,TRBJ1-6,TRBV28,CASSSGTQYNSPLHF
-,TRBJ1-1,TRBV12-3/TRBV12-4,CASSPGEKAFF
-,TRBJ2-7,TRBV3-1/TRBV3-2,CASSPLMRVDLYEQYF
-,TRBJ2-7,TRBV15,CATSRGRQGSEQYF
-,TRBJ2-1,TRBV9,CASSVSVTSYNEQFF
once,TRBJ1-1,TRBV5-4,CASSARLMNTEAFF
-,TRBJ2-6,TRBV10-3,CAISESAGSGANVLTF
-,TRBJ1-5,TRBV28,CASSLVRQGQPQHF
-,TRBJ2-3,TRBV30,CAWSVPGARADTQYF
once,TRBJ2-7,TRBV18,CASSPSNRGGRVFNEQYF
few,TRBJ2-1,TRBV9,CASSSTGSASYNEQFF
-,TRBJ2-6,TRBV7-8,CASSPNEGGTSGANVLTF
-,TRBJ2-5,TRBV7-9,CASSPTGQETQYF
-,TRBJ2-5,TRBV3-1/TRBV3-2,CASSQGVPTGGRETQYF
-,TRBJ2-7,TRBV10-3,CAISEPGTSGDDEQYF
once,TRBJ2-3,TRBV14,CASSQGIPTDTQYF
-,TRBJ2-3,TRBV9,CASSATGSFTDTQYF
-,TRBJ2-7,TRBV28,CASRMTGRWNEQYF
-,TRBJ2-3,TRBV20-1,CSASPSSAASTDTQYF
-,TRBJ1-6,TRBV2,CASSIRGQVSPLHF
-,TRBJ1-2,TRBV7-9,CASSLGVEFGYTF
-,TRBJ2-7,TRBV30,CAWSVHGYEQYF
once,TRBJ1-1,TRBV2,CASRLMGQRNTEAFF
-,TRBJ2-1,TRBV6-1,CASSELGVGEQFF
-,TRBJ2-7,TRBV29-1,CSVEGTGVYEQYF
-,TRBJ2-1,TRBV4-1,CASSQPRLAGGDGNEQFF
-,TRBJ2-1,TRBV27,CASSFAAGTPWDEQFF
-,TRBJ2-7,TRBV19,CAVGDRLFYEQYF
once,TRBJ2-5,TRBV5-1,CASSLAGQGGETQYF
-,TRBJ2-3,TRBV1,CTSSQVKAGVCTDTQYF
-,TRBJ2-7,TRBV9,CASSLRDSVYEQYF
-,TRBJ2-2,TRBV12-3/TRBV12-4,CASIQRNTGELFF
once,TRBJ2-7,TRBV5-4,CASSFPGGGPYEQYF
-,TRBJ1-6,TRBV4-1,CASRPGLNNSPLHF